This T cell receptor beta chain derives from a study of T cell responses to AZD1222 COVID-19 vaccine. Findings of the study overall: Among spike-specific TCRs, nearly half reportedly target unmutated variant regions. Spike-specific TCR breadth and depth went up after people got two AZD1222 doses.

Sequencing was performed with immunoSEQ multiplex PCR; in TCRdb, only in-frame clones are kept and a portion is missing. The sample holds some 110,000 clones, about 91% seen once. Germline-derived CDR1 and CDR2 are LGHDT and YNNKEL (reference sequence). The length of the CDR3 is 16 residues. V lost 4 bases and J 0 bases, leaving 13 bases between the germline ends. About this clone: Antigen unknown.

The specimen was peripheral blood, collected 28 days after the second AZD1222 dose. The V and J genes are TRBV3-1 (or the pseudogene TRBV3-2) and TRBJ1-3, with D perhaps matching TRBD1 (5 bases). The clonotype was recovered from an adult who received the AZD1222 COVID-19 vaccine. CDR3 sequence reads: CASSPPGLYSGNTIYF. CDR3 nucleotides: TGTGCCAGCAGCCCCCCGGGACTGTACTCTGGAAACACCATATATTTT.